This T cell receptor (beta chain) was recorded in a study of T cell responses to AZD1222 COVID-19 vaccine. About the study: Combined were second doses at about 4 or about 12 weeks.

A remark on this clone: Its antigen remains unknown.

CDR3 length: 15 residues. V was cut by 5 bases and J by 0 bases, with 11 bases left in between. Germline assignment: CDR1 MGHRA and CDR2 YSYEKL. Points from the study as a whole: Donors were mostly white British, more females; clonal diversity possibly underestimated. Within unmutated variant regions lay the reported targets of nearly half of spike-specific TCRs.

Method: immunoSEQ multiplex PCR; TCRdb's copy keeps in-frame clones and lacks some. The profile covers about 86,000 clones, with about 72% appearing a single time and over 20% taken by the ten largest. This clonotype originated in an adult in good health. V usage is TRBV4-1 and J usage is TRBJ1-3; D remains ambiguous. The specimen was peripheral blood, collected on day 0 of AZD1222 vaccination. Here the CDR3 DNA reads TGCGCCAGCAGCTCTCAGTGGGGCTCTGGAAACACCATATATTTT. Encoded protein: CASSSQWGSGNTIYF.